This T cell receptor (beta chain) was observed in a study of regulatory T cells in long-lasting Graves disease. The sample holds many counts of this clonotype. Stated time point: persistent/refractory GD, antithyroid drugs over 5 years with positive TRAb. The TCR library was made from RNA extracted from PBMCs. According to the study, TCR beta libraries were built with iRepertoire HTBI primers and CDR3-region Arm-PCR. TCRdb fed the multiplex PCR reads into MiXCR, producing one record per CDR3 protein. Of 310,000 or so distinct CDR3 sequences listed, around a fifth are singletons. The CDR3 has 12 residues. Deletions cut 5 bases from V and 4 bases from J, with 11 bases between. Germline-derived CDR1 and CDR2 are DFQATT and SNEGSKA (reference sequence).

The rearrangement uses TRBV20-1 and TRBJ1-2; tentative D call: TRBD1 (6 bases). The receptor's source is a female donor with Graves disease. The sequenced sample was peripheral blood mononuclear cells (PBMCs), obtained when the disease was refractory, from a patient treated with antithyroid drugs. The CDR3 DNA reads as TGCAGTGCTCATACAGGGAGCTATGGCTACACCTTC. Translation gives CSAHTGSYGYTF.